The TCR beta chain described here comes from a study of vaccination and CD4 T cells after COVID-19 (dated by TCRdb to between 2021 and 2024). About the full investigation: Convalescent patients had a positive SARS-CoV-2 result on nasal swab PCR, and of these patients, some ten had mild disease and one had severe disease. For stimulating the cultures, overlapping spike peptide pools were used, derived from SARS-CoV-2 as well as from the common cold coronaviruses HCoV-NL63, HCoV-OC43 and HCoV-229E. Post-COVID blood samples from convalescent patients were collected a median of roughly 100 days after diagnosis, with a range of roughly 30 to 170 days. Two doses of either the Pfizer-BioNTech BNT162b2 vaccine (n=8) or the Moderna mRNA-1273 vaccine (n=2) were administered to participants. The convalescent cohort comprised six males and four females, including two Hispanic individuals, seven Caucasians, two Asians and one multiracial person. Post-vaccine blood samples were taken a median of 72 days after the second vaccine dose, with a range of roughly 14 to 241 days. In control cultures, a CEFX viral epitope pool was used as positive control, an HIV-1 Nef peptide pool was used as negative control, or no peptide was added. In around 9 COVID-19 convalescent patients and a few infection-naive healthy vaccine recipients, researchers compared the spike-specific CD4+ TCR repertoire from before mRNA vaccination with the repertoire from after. Findings and caveats that apply to the study as a whole: Among the post-vaccine SARS-CoV-2-reactive clones in convalescent patients, a median around 90% showed up only after vaccination, which suggests vaccine-specific priming. Of the vaccine-specific clones found in convalescent patients, nearly all (304 of 307) were mono-reactive for SARS-CoV-2 spike instead of being cross-reactive with common cold coronaviruses. Only a relatively small number of convalescent patients were included in the study, and early timepoints following natural infection were not analyzed. An increase in the median number of SARS-CoV-2-reactive clonotypes from some 20 after infection to roughly 38 after vaccination was observed, but the change was not found to be significant.

In the paper's terms, the treatment or condition label means: approximately nine-day PBMC culture with coronavirus spike peptide pools or control peptides (ViraFEST assay). The study used the ViraFEST assay, which expanded antigen-specific T cells with peptide pools and then identified expanded clonotypes by TCR sequencing. The convalescent patients' positive SARS-CoV-2 PCR tests fell between March and December 2020, which was before the Alpha, Beta and Delta variants emerged in the United States. More than 1.5 million PBMCs per well were cultured in IMDM with 5% human AB serum and roughly 9.3 IU/ml IL-2, plus 10 ug/ml peptide pools. On days 3 and 7, half of the culture medium was replaced with fresh IL-2-containing medium. Once the cells had been in culture for roughly 10 days, the EasySep CD4+ T cell isolation kit was used to isolate CD4+ T cells by negative selection. Ficoll-Paque Plus gradient centrifugation was used to isolate PBMCs from whole blood, and the isolated PBMCs were then either used fresh or cryopreserved at -140C. Each culture condition was generally run in triplicate wells.

Points on this clonotype: No cognate antigen has been identified for it. The record has no base qualities; no much larger clone is one base away.

V sheds 2 bases and J sheds 8 bases, leaving 9 bases between their ends. The CDR3 holds 12 amino acids from the cysteine to the phenylalanine. Only CDR3 DNA remains: 36 bases, in frame from the first base. The germline V gene yields MDHEN for CDR1 and SYDVKM for CDR2. The protocol used for the library was PCR. DNA from cultured CD4+ T cells underwent TCR sequencing with the Oncomine TCR Beta short-read assay at the Johns Hopkins FTIC core. The QIAamp micro DNA kit was used to extract genomic DNA from the cultured CD4+ T cells. The Oncomine TCR Beta libraries from cultured CD4+ T cells were pooled using unique dual indexes and then sequenced on an Illumina iSeq 100. As for the authors' bioinformatics: Non-productive sequences were filtered out, and CDR3s that did not start with C, did not end with F or W, or were shorter than 7 amino acids were discarded. Antigen-specific clonotypes were identified using the MANAFEST web application through comparison of peptide-stimulated wells with reference and other culture wells. For a clone to be called positive, the clone needed an FDR below 0.05, an odds ratio above 5, and a productive frequency above 0.1% in at least two of three replicate wells. A clonotype counted as cross-reactive if it showed significant expansion both in the SARS-CoV-2 spike wells and in at least one common cold coronavirus spike condition. Similarity between CDR3 sequences was evaluated in R version 3.6.1 using Levenshtein distances (stringdist) and unrooted phylogenetic trees (ape). Using fastp at Q25 and MiXCR, TCRdb reprocessed the public reads and kept productive beta chains. Here each entry gathers all rows of one CDR3 protein and keeps the most common genes and DNA. The V and J calls were determined by TCRdb, not by the authors. Recorded for this sample are roughly 15,000 distinct CDR3 sequences; 40% of them occurred a single time. The top ten constitute 8% to 13% of the sample.

Source material: CD4+ T cells from blood, cultured in vitro. The clonotype comes from a human donor who had recovered from COVID-19. The chain joins TRBV28 to TRBJ1-2; TRBD1 is possibly the D segment (5 matching bases). The CDR3 loop reads CASSLQGWGYTF. The nucleotides are TGTGCCAGCAGTTTACAGGGTTGGGGCTACACCTTC.